A selection of T cell receptor beta chains follows, all from one sample in a study of shared clonotypes between healthy human individuals. The table came from immunoSEQ multiplex PCR; TCRdb's copy has only in-frame clones and leaves some out. The repertoire holds some 600,000 clones, with approximately 96% as singletons. The sequenced sample consisted of naive CD8+ T cells sorted from blood. These receptors came from a woman under 40 in good health. CDR3s include the opening cysteine and the closing phenylalanine or tryptophan. D genes are given only for firm matches. Size is stated for part of the rows, as once, few or many counts, or as a class when the clone is expanded.

V,J,length,D,size,DNA,CDR3
TRBV29-1,TRBJ2-5,14,TRBD2,-,TGCAGCGTTGAAGAGGGAGGGCCCCAAGAGACCCAGTACTTC,CSVEEGGPQETQYF
TRBV7-9,TRBJ2-1,14,TRBD1,-,TGTGCCAGCAGCCTCGGACAGGGTCGGAATGAGCAGTTCTTC,CASSLGQGRNEQFF
TRBV28,TRBJ2-5,15,-,-,TGTGCCAGCAGTTTCCCTACACGCATGCAAGAGACCCAGTACTTC,CASSFPTRMQETQYF
TRBV5-1,TRBJ2-7,13,-,once,TGCGCCAGCAGCATAGGACTTTTCTACGAGCAGTACTTC,CASSIGLFYEQYF
TRBV19,TRBJ2-1,15,TRBD2,-,TGTGCCAGTAGTATAGTTGGGACTAGCGGGGTTGAGCAGTTCTTC,CASSIVGTSGVEQFF
TRBV28,TRBJ2-7,14,-,-,TGTGCCAGCAGAGAGGGATCATACACCTACGAGCAGTACTTC,CASREGSYTYEQYF
TRBV27,TRBJ2-7,11,-,-,TGTGCCAGCGGGTATCCCTACGAGCAGTACTTC,CASGYPYEQYF
TRBV1,TRBJ2-1,16,-,-,TGCACCAGCAGCCATCCTCGACTAGTCTCCTACAATGAGCAGTTCTTC,CTSSHPRLVSYNEQFF
TRBV30,TRBJ1-1,14,-,-,TGTGCCTGGAGCCCCGGGGGGGGGATCACTGAAGCTTTCTTT,CAWSPGGGITEAFF
TRBV2,TRBJ2-1,14,TRBD2,-,TGTGCCAGCAGTTATAGCGGGAGGGCGCATGAGCAGTTCTTC,CASSYSGRAHEQFF
TRBV7-9,TRBJ1-1,15,-,-,TGTGCCAGCAGCTTAGGGATCGGCTCAAAAGAGGGAGCTTTCTTT,CASSLGIGSKEGAFF
TRBV5-6,TRBJ2-1,16,TRBD1,-,TGTGCCAGCAGCTGGGTGACAGGGGGCTCCTACAATGAGCAGTTCTTC,CASSWVTGGSYNEQFF